The 6 T cell receptor beta chains presented below share a single source sample, sequenced in a study of blood T cell repertoires in COVID-19. Method: immunoSEQ multiplex PCR; TCRdb's copy keeps in-frame clones and lacks some. The data contain about 130,000 clones, about 80% of them singletons. Sequencing used peripheral blood. These receptor sequences come from a woman in her 50s with acute or convalescent COVID-19.

The rearrangement links TRBV18 to TRBJ1-4; TRBD1 agrees at 9 bases. Germline loops: CDR1 KGHSH, CDR2 LQKENI. The CDR3 is made up of 16 amino acids. Trimming took 6 bases from V and 7 from J; bases not matched to a gene: 12. The CDR3 coding sequence is TGTGCCAGCTCGCAGGGACAGGGAACGGTGTTTGAAAAACTGTTTTTT. Translation: CASSQGQGTVFEKLFF.

This sequence joins TRBV28 and TRBJ2-5; 10 bases are a match to TRBD1. Germline loops: CDR1 MDHEN, CDR2 SYDVKM. V shed 5 bases and J 3 bases; nucleotides not matched to a gene: 9. The CDR3 totals 16 residues. DNA of the CDR3: TGTGCCAGCAGTCCAACGTCCGGGACAGGGGAAGAGACCCAGTACTTC. It yields the protein CASSPTSGTGEETQYF. Complete variable domain (other parts from reference TRBV28 and TRBJ2-5): DVKVTQSSRYLVKRTGEKVFLECVQDMDHENMFWYRQDPGLGLRLIYFSYDVKMKEKGDIPEGYSVSREKKERFSLILESASTNQTSMYLCASSPTSGTGEETQYFGPGTRLLVL.

The V and J genes are TRBV19 and TRBJ2-1; 9 bases fit TRBD2. With 2 bases clipped from V and 6 bases from J, the junction kept 8 bases outside the gene matches. This CDR3 has 16 amino acids. In germline, CDR1 is LNHDA, CDR2 SQIVND (reference sequence). CDR3 protein: CASSIFSGRRSNEQFF. As DNA, the CDR3 is TGTGCCAGTAGTATATTTAGCGGGAGAAGGAGCAATGAGCAGTTCTTC.

The DNA for the CDR3 is TGTGCCAGTAGGGGGAATGGCTACACCTTC. Amino acid sequence: CASRGNGYTF. V gene TRBV6-5 combines with J gene TRBJ1-2; D may be TRBD1 (6 bases). CDR1 and CDR2 from the germline V gene are MNHEY and SVGAGI. CDR3 length: 10 residues. V was clipped by 9 bases and J by 6 bases, with 8 bases between them.

The V gene is TRBV27, the J gene TRBJ2-1; D might be TRBD1 (7 bases). CDR3 length equals 14 residues. In germline, CDR1 is MNHEY, CDR2 SMNVEV (reference sequence). The V and J ends lost 6 bases and 7 bases respectively, with 16 bases between them. CDR3 nucleotides: TGTGCCAGCAGCGGGAGACAGGGCGGGAATGAGCAGTTCTTC. Its translation is CASSGRQGGNEQFF.

The chain recombines TRBV6-2 or TRBV6-3 with TRBJ1-2, with a possible D match to TRBD1 (5 bases). Germline values: CDR1 MNHEY, CDR2 SVGEGT. V was shortened by 5 bases and J by 8 bases, with 18 bases between the two germline ends. CDR3 size: 14 residues. The CDR3 coding sequence is TGTGCCAGCAGTCAGACCGGGACTGTCCGGGGCTACACCTTC. This gives the protein CASSQTGTVRGYTF.